A selection of T cell receptor beta chains follows, all from one sample in a study of a mutant IDH1 vaccine in newly diagnosed glioma. Sequenced by immunoSEQ multiplex PCR; TCRdb stores in-frame clones only, minus some. The sample includes around 54,000 clones, about 82% of them seen just once. Source: PBMCs, taken from a glioma patient treated with radiotherapy, temozolomide or both. Receptors were obtained from a man aged 18-30 years with glioma. Both conserved end residues are trimmed from each CDR3. Each record gives: V gene, CDR3 protein.

TRBV19,ASSPTGHNTEAF
TRBV5-5,ASSPRLMEVEAF
TRBV6-5,ASSSQATENEKLF
TRBV5-4,ASSLGGTGDEKLF
TRBV5-1,ASSKSQDSYEQY
TRBV9,ASSPGPSSYEQY
TRBV30,ARRSPGINEKLF
TRBV5-1,ASSPRGGVEARNTEAF
TRBV7-6,ASSAGQGRSPLH
TRBV4-1,ASSQSQGIGGYT
TRBV30,ATNADRITQETQY
TRBV7-9,ASSSQGGGTNEKLF
TRBV6-5,AIRSEAGGNYGYT
TRBV30,AWRFGHRLLSGANVLT
TRBV6-5,ASSYSSPQETQY
TRBV7-6,ASSWGQGSSEQY
TRBV5-1,ASSLGTGSTVAF
TRBV7-9,ASSPLKTRAEQY
TRBV2,ASRKTGDNEKLF
TRBV13,ASSLADVSLSGNTIY
TRBV2,ASSVIQGREKLF
TRBV19,ASSIPRQGGNEKLF
TRBV6-1,ASTWTGATEAF
TRBV2,ASSAPAGLAGGPGTDTQY
TRBV4-3,ASSQGPLPPPGNTIY
TRBV5-1,ASSLEAGAFWQY
TRBV5-1,ASSLGVSGGYRGNEQF
TRBV6-6,ASSSYDATNEKLF
TRBV7-9,ASLTSGTGSPQY
TRBV7-9,ASSFDVVAETQY
TRBV7-8,ASSLARGGGNTEAF
TRBV7-9,ASSYGTGKTNEKLF
TRBV27,ASSLNGAPYEQY
TRBV7-9,ASSLKDNNEKLF
TRBV6-5,ASKKAGRETQY
TRBV15,ATSRDRAATNEKLF
TRBV2,ASSPRGPLLGEAF
TRBV6-5,ASSFHPTKGGAEAF
TRBV14,ASSQSSLNYGYT
TRBV5-5,ASSLEGYGYT
TRBV29-1,SVAATYYGYT
TRBV6-1,ACIGVQGAREQF
TRBV27,ASRESGNYGYT
TRBV6-5,ASSPQGTNYEQY
TRBV7-2,ASSRTGVEQY
TRBV9,ASSPRALYNEQF
TRBV6-1,ASSAPLTQPQH
TRBV7-9,ASSSGVTVQGTQY